The rows below give T cell receptor beta chains drawn from one sample of a study of early T cells in non-severe SARS-CoV-2 infection. TCRdb processed the 5' RACE reads anew with MiXCR; each CDR3 protein has one entry. The table records 25,000 to 30,000 distinct CDR3 sequences, about 5% of them present only once. The sequencing input was whole blood. These receptors all come from an adult who was a healthcare worker with PCR-confirmed SARS-CoV-2 infection or an uninfected control (not recorded which). Each CDR3 is given with its conserved first and last residue. A D gene is named only where the DNA matches it firmly. Clone size is shown for a subset of rows, as once, few, many or a class of expanded clone.

>TRBV29-1|many|TRBJ2-1|-
TGCAGCGTTACGGAGGACGGGCCTGAGCAGTTCTTC
CSVTEDGPEQFF
>TRBV20-1|many|TRBJ1-2|-
TGCAGTGCTATCGCAAGAAACTATGGCTACACCTTC
CSAIARNYGYTF
>TRBV14|many|TRBJ1-2|-
TGTGCCAGCAGCCCCCGCCAGGGGTATGGCTACACCTTC
CASSPRQGYGYTF
>TRBV12-3/TRBV12-4|many|TRBJ2-1|-
TGTGCCAGCAGGGGAGGGGGAGACTCCTACAATGAGCAGTTCTTC
CASRGGGDSYNEQFF
>TRBV12-3/TRBV12-4|-|TRBJ2-7|TRBD1
TGTGCCAGCAGAAGACAGGGCTCCTACGAGCAGTACTTC
CASRRQGSYEQYF
>TRBV6-5|many|TRBJ2-5|-
TGTGCCAGCAGTTCCCCTAACGATTGGGCTCGAGGGACCCAGTACTTC
CASSSPNDWARGTQYF
>TRBV19|few|TRBJ2-7|-
TGTGCCAGTAGTATAGTGGGACCCTCCTACGAGCAGTACTTC
CASSIVGPSYEQYF
>TRBV29-1|many|TRBJ2-7|TRBD1
TGCAGCGTGACAAGGACAGGCCCCTACGAGCAGTACTTC
CSVTRTGPYEQYF
>TRBV6-1|many|TRBJ1-5|-
TGTGCCAGCAATATGGAGTTTGAGAATCAGCCCCAGCATTTT
CASNMEFENQPQHF
>TRBV2|many|TRBJ2-5|-
TGTGCCAGCAGTTTGATGGAAGAGACCCAGTACTTC
CASSLMEETQYF
>TRBV20-1|many|TRBJ1-4|TRBD1
TGCAGTGTGGCGGGACAGAATAATGAAAAACTGTTTTTT
CSVAGQNNEKLFF
>TRBV11-2|many|TRBJ2-7|TRBD1
TGTGCCAGCAGCTTAGGCTCAGGGGGCGGCTACGAGCAGTACTTC
CASSLGSGGGYEQYF
>TRBV5-1|few|TRBJ2-7|-
TGCGCCAGCAGCTCCTCCGGGACCCCAGGGGAGCAGTACTTC
CASSSSGTPGEQYF
>TRBV29-1|-|TRBJ2-7|TRBD2
TGCAGCGTAAGGACTAGCGGAGGCTACGAGCAGTACTTC
CSVRTSGGYEQYF
>TRBV24-1|many|TRBJ2-2|-
TGTGCCACCAGTGATCCCAAGCGGACCGGGGAGCTGTTTTTT
CATSDPKRTGELFF
>TRBV7-6|many|TRBJ2-7|-
TGTGCCAGCAGCCCTTACCCACCTACCCTAGGGTCCGTCTACGAGCAGTACTTC
CASSPYPPTLGSVYEQYF
>TRBV2|-|TRBJ1-2|TRBD1
TGTGCCAGCAGTTCGACAGGGCTCTATCTCTATGGCTACACCTTC
CASSSTGLYLYGYTF
>TRBV27|many|TRBJ2-3|-
TGTGCCAGCAGTTTATTAGCGCAGTATTTT
CASSLLAQYF
>TRBV3-1|many|TRBJ2-1|TRBD2
TGTGCCAGCAGCCTCTTCCGGGTTGCTAGCGGGGGGGCCGATGAGCAGTTCTTC
CASSLFRVASGGADEQFF
>TRBV27|few|TRBJ1-2|TRBD1
TGTGCCAGCAGTTTGGGGGACGGGACAGGGTACTACGGCTACACCTTC
CASSLGDGTGYYGYTF
>TRBV12-3/TRBV12-4|many|TRBJ2-1|-
TGTGCCAGCAGTTTAGAGAGGGGAGTGGCCTACAATGAGCAGTTCTTC
CASSLERGVAYNEQFF
>TRBV28|many|TRBJ2-7|-
TGTGCCAGCAGTACGCGGGACACCGATTTCGAGCAGTACTTC
CASSTRDTDFEQYF
>TRBV2|many|TRBJ1-1|-
TGTGCCAGCTTGGGCACTGAAGCTTTCTTT
CASLGTEAFF
>TRBV5-1|-|TRBJ1-1|-
TGCGCCAGCAGCTCAAGTGGGGACACTGAAGCTTTCTTT
CASSSSGDTEAFF
>TRBV20-1|-|TRBJ1-1|-
TGCAGTGCTTACGGGTCAACCGGGACTGAAGCTTTCTTT
CSAYGSTGTEAFF
>TRBV6-2/TRBV6-3|few|TRBJ1-1|-
TGTGCCAGCAGTTACCCCAGCTGGCAGCTGAACACTGAAGCTTTCTTT
CASSYPSWQLNTEAFF
>TRBV18|many|TRBJ2-1|-
TGTGCCAGCTCACCATCGGGGGCCCCGTACAATGAGCAGTTCTTC
CASSPSGAPYNEQFF
>TRBV7-9|few|TRBJ1-2|-
TGTGCCAGCCGCCTGGCGGGGGCTTATGGCTACACCTTC
CASRLAGAYGYTF
>TRBV28|few|TRBJ2-1|-
TGTGCCAGCACCCCCGGGACGCGCTACAATGAGCAGTTCTTC
CASTPGTRYNEQFF
>TRBV24-1|many|TRBJ2-1|-
TGTGCCACCAGTGATCTAGGGGGGTTGGATGAGCAGTTCTTC
CATSDLGGLDEQFF
>TRBV5-5|many|TRBJ1-1|-
TGTGCCAGCAGCAGACCTCGGGTTGCGACTGAAGCTTTCTTT
CASSRPRVATEAFF
>TRBV20-1|-|TRBJ2-7|TRBD2
TGCAGTGCTAGAGAGGCTAGCGGGAGCTACGAGCAGTACTTC
CSAREASGSYEQYF
>TRBV28|many|TRBJ1-5|TRBD1
TGTGCCAGCAGTCCGCCGACAGGGGACAATCAGCCCCAGCATTTT
CASSPPTGDNQPQHF
>TRBV4-3|many|TRBJ2-1|-
TGCGCCAGCAGCCAAGATGGTGAGCAGTTCTTC
CASSQDGEQFF
>TRBV3-1|many|TRBJ2-7|-
TGTGCCAGCAGTCCCGTGGGAGCCACATCCTACGAGCAGTACTTC
CASSPVGATSYEQYF
>TRBV28|many|TRBJ2-1|-
TGTGCCAGCAGAGGCGCTAGCTCCTACAATGAGCAGTTCTTC
CASRGASSYNEQFF
>TRBV27|-|TRBJ2-5|TRBD1
TGTGCCAGCAGTTTCTTAAGTGGACAGGGGATAAAGACCCAGTACTTC
CASSFLSGQGIKTQYF
>TRBV12-3/TRBV12-4|few|TRBJ2-2|-
TGTGCCAGCAGGGACCTCGACACCGGGGAGCTGTTTTTT
CASRDLDTGELFF
>TRBV13|many|TRBJ1-5|TRBD1
TGTGCCAGCAGTCTTGGGACAGGGGGTAGCAATCAGCCCCAGCATTTT
CASSLGTGGSNQPQHF
>TRBV7-9|-|TRBJ2-6|-
TGTGCTAGCAGCCCCGTAACTGGGGGAAACTCTGGGGCCAACGTCCTGACTTTC
CASSPVTGGNSGANVLTF
>TRBV6-5|-|TRBJ1-1|-
TGTGCCAGCAGTGACGACGGGAACACTGAAGCTTTCTTT
CASSDDGNTEAFF
>TRBV27|once|TRBJ2-2|TRBD2
TGTGCCAGCACCCGAGGGGGACTAGCGGGAGGAACCGGGGAGCTGTTTTTT
CASTRGGLAGGTGELFF
>TRBV7-2|few|TRBJ1-4|-
TGTGCCAGCAGTTCGGGGGCAACTAATGAAAAACTGTTTTTT
CASSSGATNEKLFF
>TRBV18|many|TRBJ2-1|TRBD1
TGTGCCAGCTCACTGGGACAGGGGGGTCACAATGAGCAGTTCTTC
CASSLGQGGHNEQFF
>TRBV20-1|many|TRBJ1-3|-
TGCAGTGCTAGCGACCCAACCTCTGGAAACACCATATATTTT
CSASDPTSGNTIYF
>TRBV27|few|TRBJ2-3|-
TGTGCCAGCAGTTTCCCGGGGACAGATACGCAGTATTTT
CASSFPGTDTQYF
>TRBV30|few|TRBJ2-3|-
TGTGCCTGGAGACCCGTGGCTCGCACAGATACGCAGTATTTT
CAWRPVARTDTQYF
>TRBV6-1|many|TRBJ1-5|-
TGTGCCAGCGGCTATCTAGGGCCCCAGCATTTT
CASGYLGPQHF
>TRBV19|many|TRBJ2-1|-
TGTGCCAGTAGCGATTCCGGGACCACCTACAATGAGCAGTTCTTC
CASSDSGTTYNEQFF
>TRBV29-1|-|TRBJ2-1|-
TGCAGCGTTCGAGTGTTCGACAATGAGCAGTTCTTC
CSVRVFDNEQFF
>TRBV7-2|-|TRBJ2-3|-
TGTGCCAGCAGCTTAAATCCCGGGCCGGCCGCAGATACGCAGTATTTT
CASSLNPGPAADTQYF
>TRBV19|many|TRBJ1-4|-
TGTGCCAGTCGCGGACGGCCCGCGGCGAGGACTAATGAAAAACTGTTTTTT
CASRGRPAARTNEKLFF
>TRBV6-2/TRBV6-3|many|TRBJ2-2|-
TGTGCCAGCAGCCTTACCGGATACACCGGGGAGCTGTTTTTT
CASSLTGYTGELFF
>TRBV21-1|few|TRBJ1-1|-
TGTGCCAGCAGCAAACCAGGTGAAGCTTTCTTT
CASSKPGEAFF
>TRBV11-2|many|TRBJ2-3|TRBD2
TGTGCCAGCAGCCGACTCCCTAGCGGGCCCACAGATACGCAGTATTTT
CASSRLPSGPTDTQYF
>TRBV6-4|medium-sized|TRBJ1-2|-
TGTGCCAGCAGTCTTAACGGACAGAATGGCTACACCTTC
CASSLNGQNGYTF
>TRBV20-1|few|TRBJ1-1|-
TGCTCAAAAAGTGGGGGGCCGGGTACTGAAGCTTTCTTT
CSKSGGPGTEAFF
>TRBV9|many|TRBJ1-6|-
TGTGCCAGCGGACGGTATGGGGGGAATAATTCACCCCTCCACTTT
CASGRYGGNNSPLHF
>TRBV18|-|TRBJ2-3|-
TGTGCCAGCTCACCAGGGCAGACAGATACGCAGTATTTT
CASSPGQTDTQYF
>TRBV7-9|-|TRBJ1-2|-
TGTGCCAGCAGCTCCACGGGACGGAACTATGGCTACACCTTC
CASSSTGRNYGYTF